This T cell receptor beta chain was recovered during a study of blood T cell repertoires in COVID-19. In the original analysis: Amplification with reference gene primers provided the estimates of nucleated cell counts. The table came from immunoSEQ multiplex PCR; TCRdb's copy has only in-frame clones and leaves some out. That table is the source of V, J and clone size, and D and trimming were worked out from the DNA. The table shows 150,000 to 180,000 clones, with roughly four fifths occurring only once. CDR3 length equals 16 residues. The V gene end was trimmed by 0 bases and the J gene end by 3 bases; junction bases not matched to a gene: 7. Germline loops: CDR1 SGHDT, CDR2 YYEEEE.

Sequencing was carried out using peripheral blood. This chain joins TRBV5-6 and TRBJ1-1; 8 bases align to TRBD1. This sequence originates from a woman aged 80 or older with acute or convalescent COVID-19. CDR3 in DNA: TGTGCCAGCAGCTTGGCACCGACAGGGGAGCACACTGAAGCTTTCTTT. Translation: CASSLAPTGEHTEAFF.